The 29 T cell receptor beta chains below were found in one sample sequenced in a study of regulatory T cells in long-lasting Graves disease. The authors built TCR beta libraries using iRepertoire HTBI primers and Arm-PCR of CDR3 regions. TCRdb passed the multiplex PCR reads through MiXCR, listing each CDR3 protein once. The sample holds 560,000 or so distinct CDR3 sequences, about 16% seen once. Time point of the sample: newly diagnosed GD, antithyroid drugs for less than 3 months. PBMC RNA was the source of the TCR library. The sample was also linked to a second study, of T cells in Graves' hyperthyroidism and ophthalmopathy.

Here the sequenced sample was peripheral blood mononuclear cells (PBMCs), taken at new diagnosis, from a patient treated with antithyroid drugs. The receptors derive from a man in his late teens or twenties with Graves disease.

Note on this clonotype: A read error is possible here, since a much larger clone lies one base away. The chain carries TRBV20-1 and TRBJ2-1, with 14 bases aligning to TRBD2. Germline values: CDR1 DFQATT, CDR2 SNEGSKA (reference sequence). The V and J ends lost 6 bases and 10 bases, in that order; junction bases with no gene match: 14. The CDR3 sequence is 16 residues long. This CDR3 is CSAATSGRATGYEQFF. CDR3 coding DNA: TGCAGTGCCGCGACTAGCGGGAGGGCCACCGGCTACGAGCAGTTCTTC.

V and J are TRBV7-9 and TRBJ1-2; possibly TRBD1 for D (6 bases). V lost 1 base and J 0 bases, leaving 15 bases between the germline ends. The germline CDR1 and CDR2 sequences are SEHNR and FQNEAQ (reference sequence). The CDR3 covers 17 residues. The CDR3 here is CASSLGSRGLTNYGYTF. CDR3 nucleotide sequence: TGTGCCAGCAGCTTAGGGTCCAGGGGACTTACTAACTATGGCTACACCTTC.

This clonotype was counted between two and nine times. CDR3 amino acids: CASSGGLVADTQYF. The CDR3 DNA reads as TGTGCCAGCAGTGGGGGACTTGTAGCCGATACGCAGTATTTT. J is TRBJ2-3 and V is TRBV11-1; possible D gene TRBD2, 6 bases. The germline gives CDR1 SGHAT, CDR2 FQDESV (reference sequence). There are 14 residues in the CDR3. The V and J ends lost 6 bases and 6 bases respectively, with 16 bases between them.

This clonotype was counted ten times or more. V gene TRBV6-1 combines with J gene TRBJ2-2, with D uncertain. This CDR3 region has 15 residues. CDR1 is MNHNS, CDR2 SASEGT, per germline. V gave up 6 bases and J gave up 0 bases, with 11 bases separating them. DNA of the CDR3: TGTGCCAGCAGCAGAGGCCTCACGAACACCGGGGAGCTGTTTTTT. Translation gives CASSRGLTNTGELFF.

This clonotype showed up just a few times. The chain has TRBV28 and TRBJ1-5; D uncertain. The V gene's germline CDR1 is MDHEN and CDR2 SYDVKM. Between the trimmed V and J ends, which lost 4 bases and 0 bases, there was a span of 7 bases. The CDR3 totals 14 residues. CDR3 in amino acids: CASSWQYSNQPQHF. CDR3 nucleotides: TGTGCCAGCAGTTGGCAGTATAGCAATCAGCCCCAGCATTTT.

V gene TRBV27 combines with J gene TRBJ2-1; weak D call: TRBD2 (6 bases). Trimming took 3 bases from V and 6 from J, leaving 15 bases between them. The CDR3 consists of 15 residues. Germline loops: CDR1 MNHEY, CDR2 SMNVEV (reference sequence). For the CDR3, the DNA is TGTGCCAGCAGTTTGGGGACTCTAGCTTCCAATGAGCAGTTCTTC. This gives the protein CASSLGTLASNEQFF.

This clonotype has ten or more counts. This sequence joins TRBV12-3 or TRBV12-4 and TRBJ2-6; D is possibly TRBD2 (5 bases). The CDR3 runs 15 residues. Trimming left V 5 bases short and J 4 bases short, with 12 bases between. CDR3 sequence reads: CASSPTGNGANVLTF. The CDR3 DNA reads TGTGCCAGCAGTCCAACGGGGAACGGGGCCAACGTCCTGACTTTC.

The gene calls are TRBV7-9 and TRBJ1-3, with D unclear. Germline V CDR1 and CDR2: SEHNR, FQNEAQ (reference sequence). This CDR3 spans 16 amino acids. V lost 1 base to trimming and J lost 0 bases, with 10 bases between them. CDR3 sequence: CASSLGFGDSGNTIYF. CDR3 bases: TGTGCCAGCAGCTTAGGATTCGGAGACTCTGGAAACACCATATATTTT.

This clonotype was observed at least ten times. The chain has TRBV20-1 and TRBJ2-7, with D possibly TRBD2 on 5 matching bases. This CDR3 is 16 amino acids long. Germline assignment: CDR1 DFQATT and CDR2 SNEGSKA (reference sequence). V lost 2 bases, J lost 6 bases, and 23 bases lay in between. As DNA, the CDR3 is TGCAGTGCTAGATCCCCAAGGGAGTCTAACATCGGCGAGCAGTACTTC. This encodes CSARSPRESNIGEQYF.

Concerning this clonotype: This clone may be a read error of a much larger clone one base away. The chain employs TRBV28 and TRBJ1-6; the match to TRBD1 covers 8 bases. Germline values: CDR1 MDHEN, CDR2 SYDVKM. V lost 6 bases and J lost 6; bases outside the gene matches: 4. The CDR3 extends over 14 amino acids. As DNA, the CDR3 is TGTGCCAGCAGCCTGGGACAGGCTAATTCACCCCTCCACTTT. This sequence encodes CASSLGQANSPLHF.

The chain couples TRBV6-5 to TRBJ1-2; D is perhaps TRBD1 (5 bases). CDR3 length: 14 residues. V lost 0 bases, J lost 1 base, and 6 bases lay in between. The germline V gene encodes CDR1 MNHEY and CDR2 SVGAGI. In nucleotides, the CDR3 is TGTGCCAGCAGTTACTCGACAGTTAACTATGGCTACACCTTC. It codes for CASSYSTVNYGYTF.

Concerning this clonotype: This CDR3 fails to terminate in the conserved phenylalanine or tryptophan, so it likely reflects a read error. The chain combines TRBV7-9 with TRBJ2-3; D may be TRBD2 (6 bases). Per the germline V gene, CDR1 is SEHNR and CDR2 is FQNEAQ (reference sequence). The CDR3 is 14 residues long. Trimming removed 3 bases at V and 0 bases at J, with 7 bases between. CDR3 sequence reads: CASSFAGSTDTQYS. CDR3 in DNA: TGTGCCAGCAGCTTCGCGGGGAGCACAGATACGCAGTATTCT.

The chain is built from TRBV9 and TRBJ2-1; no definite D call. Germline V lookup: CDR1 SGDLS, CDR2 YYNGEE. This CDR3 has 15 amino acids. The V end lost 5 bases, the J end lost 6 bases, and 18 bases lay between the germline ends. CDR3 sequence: CASSPRAPATNEQFF. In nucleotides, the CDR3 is TGTGCCAGCAGTCCCCGGGCCCCCGCCACCAATGAGCAGTTCTTC. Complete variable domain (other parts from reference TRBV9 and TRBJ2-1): DSGVTQTPKHLITATGQRVTLRCSPRSGDLSVYWYQQSLDQGLQFLIQYYNGEERAKGNILERFSAQQFPDLHSELNLSSLELGDSALYFCASSPRAPATNEQFFGPGTRLTVL.

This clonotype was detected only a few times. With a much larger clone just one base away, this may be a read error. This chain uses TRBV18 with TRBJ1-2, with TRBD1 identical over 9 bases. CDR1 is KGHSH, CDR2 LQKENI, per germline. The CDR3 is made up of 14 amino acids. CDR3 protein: CTSSPLDRGPGYTF. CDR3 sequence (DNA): TGTACCAGCTCACCATTGGACAGGGGTCCTGGCTACACCTTC.

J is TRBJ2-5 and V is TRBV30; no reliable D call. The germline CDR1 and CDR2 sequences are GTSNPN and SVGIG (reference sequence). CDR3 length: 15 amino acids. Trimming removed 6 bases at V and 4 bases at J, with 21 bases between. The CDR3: CACPLKGPLGETQYF. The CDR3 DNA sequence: TGTGCCTGCCCCTTAAAGGGCCCATTGGGAGAGACCCAGTACTTC.

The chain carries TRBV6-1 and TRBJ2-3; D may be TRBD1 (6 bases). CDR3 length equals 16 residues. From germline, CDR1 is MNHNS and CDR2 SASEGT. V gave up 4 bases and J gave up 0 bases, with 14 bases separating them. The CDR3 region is CASSARSTGSTDTQYF. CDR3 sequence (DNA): TGTGCCAGCAGTGCCCGTTCGACAGGAAGCACAGATACGCAGTATTTT.

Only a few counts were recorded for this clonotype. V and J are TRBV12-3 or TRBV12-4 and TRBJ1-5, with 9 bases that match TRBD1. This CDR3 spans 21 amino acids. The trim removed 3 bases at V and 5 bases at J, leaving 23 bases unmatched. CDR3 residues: CASSFSPDSGQGLVNDQPQHF. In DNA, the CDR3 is TGTGCCAGCAGTTTCTCCCCAGACTCGGGACAGGGTTTAGTAAACGATCAGCCCCAGCATTTT.

CDR3 coding DNA: TGTGCCAGCATAACCGAGGCAGAAGAGACCCAGTACTTC. Amino acids: CASITEAEETQYF. V usage is TRBV27 and J usage is TRBJ2-5; no clear D. There are 13 residues in the CDR3. V lost 7 bases to trimming and J lost 3 bases, with 12 bases between them. CDR1 and CDR2 from the germline V gene are MNHEY and SMNVEV (reference sequence).

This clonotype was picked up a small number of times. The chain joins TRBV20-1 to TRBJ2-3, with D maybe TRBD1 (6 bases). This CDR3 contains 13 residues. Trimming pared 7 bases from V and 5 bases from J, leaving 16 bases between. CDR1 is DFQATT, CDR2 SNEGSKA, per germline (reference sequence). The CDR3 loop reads CSGLAGALDTQYF. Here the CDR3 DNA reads TGCAGTGGTCTTGCAGGGGCTCTAGATACGCAGTATTTT.

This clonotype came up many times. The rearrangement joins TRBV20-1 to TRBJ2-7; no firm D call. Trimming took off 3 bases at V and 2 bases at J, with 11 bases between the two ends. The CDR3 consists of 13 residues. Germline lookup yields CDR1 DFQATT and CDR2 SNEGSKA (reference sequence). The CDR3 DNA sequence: TGCAGTGCTAGGCAGATATCGACCTACGAGCAGTACTTC. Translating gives CSARQISTYEQYF.

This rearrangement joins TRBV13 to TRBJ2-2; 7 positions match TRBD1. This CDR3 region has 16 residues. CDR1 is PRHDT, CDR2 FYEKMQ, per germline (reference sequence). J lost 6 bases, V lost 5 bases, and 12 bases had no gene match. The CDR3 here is CASSLQTGWEPGELFF. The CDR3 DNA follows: TGTGCCAGCAGCCTACAGACAGGGTGGGAACCCGGGGAGCTGTTTTTT.

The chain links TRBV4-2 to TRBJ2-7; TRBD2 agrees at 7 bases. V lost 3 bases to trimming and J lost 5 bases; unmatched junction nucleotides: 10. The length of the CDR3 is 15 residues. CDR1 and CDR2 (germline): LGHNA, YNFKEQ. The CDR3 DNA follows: TGTGCCAGCAGCCAGGTCGGAGCTAGCGGTGACGAGCAGTACTTC. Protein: CASSQVGASGDEQYF.

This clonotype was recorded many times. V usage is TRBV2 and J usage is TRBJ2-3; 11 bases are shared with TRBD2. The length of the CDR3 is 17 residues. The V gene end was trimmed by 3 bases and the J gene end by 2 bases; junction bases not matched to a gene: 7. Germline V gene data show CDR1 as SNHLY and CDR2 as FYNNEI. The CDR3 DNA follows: TGTGCCAGCAGTGATATAGCGGGAGGGCCGGTCACAGATACGCAGTATTTT. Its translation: CASSDIAGGPVTDTQYF.

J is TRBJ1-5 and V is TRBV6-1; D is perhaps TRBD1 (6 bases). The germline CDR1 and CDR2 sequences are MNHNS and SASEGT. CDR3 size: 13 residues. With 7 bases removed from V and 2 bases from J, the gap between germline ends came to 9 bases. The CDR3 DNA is TGTGCCAGCACCTACAGGGGCAATCAGCCCCAGCATTTT. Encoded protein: CASTYRGNQPQHF.

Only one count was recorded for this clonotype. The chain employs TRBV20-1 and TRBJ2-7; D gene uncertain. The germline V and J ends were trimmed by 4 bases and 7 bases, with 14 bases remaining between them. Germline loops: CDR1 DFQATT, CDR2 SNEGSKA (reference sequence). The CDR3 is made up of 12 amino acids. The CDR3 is CSATIRADEQYF. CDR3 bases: TGCAGTGCTACCATTAGGGCGGATGAGCAGTACTTC.

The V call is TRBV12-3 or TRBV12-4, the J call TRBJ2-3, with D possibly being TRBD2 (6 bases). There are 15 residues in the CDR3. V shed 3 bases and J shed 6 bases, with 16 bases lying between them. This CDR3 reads CASSFGGVRRDTQYF. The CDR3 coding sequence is TGTGCCAGCAGTTTTGGAGGGGTCAGGAGGGATACGCAGTATTTT.

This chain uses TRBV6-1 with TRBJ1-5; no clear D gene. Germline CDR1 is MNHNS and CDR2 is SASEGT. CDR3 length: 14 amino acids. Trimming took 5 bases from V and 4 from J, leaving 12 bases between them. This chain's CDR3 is CASSPWGANQPQHF. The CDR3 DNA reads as TGTGCCAGCAGTCCGTGGGGAGCTAATCAGCCCCAGCATTTT.

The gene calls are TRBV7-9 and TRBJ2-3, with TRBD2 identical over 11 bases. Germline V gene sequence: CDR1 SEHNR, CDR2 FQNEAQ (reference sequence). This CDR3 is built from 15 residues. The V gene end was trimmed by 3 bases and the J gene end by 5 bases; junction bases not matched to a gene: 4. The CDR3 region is CASSLYSGRGDTQYF. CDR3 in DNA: TGTGCCAGCAGCTTGTATAGCGGGAGGGGAGATACGCAGTATTTT.

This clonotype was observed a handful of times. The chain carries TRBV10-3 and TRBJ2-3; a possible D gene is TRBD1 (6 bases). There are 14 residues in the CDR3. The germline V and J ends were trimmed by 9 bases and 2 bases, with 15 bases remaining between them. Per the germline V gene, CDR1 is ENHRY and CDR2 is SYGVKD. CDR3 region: CAISYRALTDTQYF. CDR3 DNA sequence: TGTGCCATTTCATACAGGGCCCTCACAGATACGCAGTATTTT.